The present entry profiles one TCR beta chain with its context. This specimen belongs to a study of regulatory T cells in long-lasting Graves disease. Both iRepertoire HTBI primers and Arm-PCR of CDR3 regions were used to build the TCR beta libraries. TCRdb reanalysed the multiplex PCR reads using MiXCR and keeps one entry per CDR3 protein. The table has some 350,000 distinct CDR3 sequences, about 17% seen once. Time point here: newly diagnosed GD, antithyroid drugs for less than 3 months. RNA extracted from PBMCs served as the sequencing template. These data were also filed under a second study, of T cells in Graves' hyperthyroidism and ophthalmopathy.

Sequenced material: peripheral blood mononuclear cells (PBMCs), taken at new diagnosis, from a patient treated with antithyroid drugs. The clonotype comes from a woman aged 18-29 years with Graves disease.

CDR3 residues: CASSLNRDNYGYTF. The CDR3 coding sequence is TGTGCCAGCAGCCTCAACAGGGATAACTATGGCTACACCTTC. The V call is TRBV11-1, the J call TRBJ1-2; a possible D gene is TRBD1 (6 bases). This CDR3 region has 14 residues. Deletions cut 5 bases from V and 1 base from J, with 11 bases between. Germline V gene sequence: CDR1 SGHAT, CDR2 FQDESV (reference sequence). The entire variable domain, with the rest obtained from reference TRBV11-1 and TRBJ1-2, is as follows: EAEVAQSPRYKITEKSQAVAFWCDPISGHATLYWYRQILGQGPELLVQFQDESVVDDSQLPKDRFSAERLKGVDSTLKIQPAELGDSAMYLCASSLNRDNYGYTFGSGTRLTVV.